Below are 26 T cell receptor beta chains sequenced from a single sample in a study of blood T cell repertoires in COVID-19 (TCRdb year 2020). Library method: the immunoSEQ multiplex PCR assay. The clones in this table, taken by TCRdb from immuneACCESS, are in-frame only. Not every clone is retained; where verified, under half of the shortfall comes from an unresolved V gene, and the cause of the rest is unknown. Recorded for this sample are 150,000 to 250,000 clones; more than 75% of them occurred a single time. Roughly 5.6% of the sample belongs to the ten largest clones. The sample consisted of peripheral blood. The origin of the receptors is a woman aged 35 to 49 with COVID-19, enrolled during active disease.

This clone has a handful of counts. CDR3 coding DNA: TGTGCCAGCAGACAAGGGACAGGGGGGAATCAGCCCCAGCATTTT. This sequence encodes CASRQGTGGNQPQHF. This rearrangement joins TRBV6-5 to TRBJ1-5; 11 positions match TRBD1. The CDR3 consists of 15 residues. Germline CDR1 and CDR2: MNHEY and SVGAGI. With 6 bases clipped from V and 4 bases from J, the junction kept 5 bases outside the gene matches.

The V call is TRBV12-3 or TRBV12-4, the J call TRBJ1-2, with no clear D. This CDR3 contains 13 residues. Trimming stripped 2 bases from V and 6 bases from J, with 10 bases between. This chain's CDR3 is CASSLRERDGYTF. The DNA of the CDR3 is TGTGCCAGCAGTTTACGGGAACGGGATGGCTACACCTTC.

J is TRBJ1-6 and V is TRBV27, with no clear D. The V end lost 4 bases, the J end lost 2 bases, and 9 bases lay between the germline ends. The CDR3 has 15 amino acids. Germline CDR1 and CDR2: MNHEY and SMNVEV (reference sequence). CDR3 nucleotide sequence: TGTGCCAGCAGTTCCGCCGGGGCCTATAATTCACCCCTCCACTTT. This encodes CASSSAGAYNSPLHF.

This sequence joins TRBV14 and TRBJ1-3; D unresolved. The V gene's germline CDR1 is SGHDN and CDR2 FVKESK. V lost 2 bases and J 4 bases, leaving 9 bases between the germline ends. CDR3 size: 14 residues. This chain's CDR3 is CASSQNAQGNTIYF. The CDR3 DNA follows: TGTGCCAGCAGCCAAAACGCACAAGGAAACACCATATATTTT.

The V gene is TRBV5-4, the J gene TRBJ1-1, with 10 nucleotides matching TRBD1. CDR1 and CDR2 from the germline V gene are SGHNT and YYREEE (reference sequence). The CDR3 is made up of 14 amino acids. V trimming: 5 bases; J trimming: 10 bases; junction bases outside the gene matches: 11. The CDR3 DNA reads as TGTGCCAGCAGGCAAAACACCGGGACAGGGGCAGCTTTCTTT. This encodes CASRQNTGTGAAFF.

This clone was detected many times. The J gene is TRBJ2-5, the V gene TRBV18, with TRBD2 matching over 9 bases. CDR3 length: 17 residues. CDR1 KGHSH and CDR2 LQKENI come from the germline V gene. The V and J ends lost 5 bases and 2 bases, in that order; junction bases with no gene match: 12. The CDR3 coding sequence is TGTGCCAGCTCATCGAATCCTAGCGGGATTGGGCAAGAGACCCAGTACTTC. Residues: CASSSNPSGIGQETQYF.

J is TRBJ1-1 and V is TRBV18; TRBD1 agrees at 7 bases. CDR3 length equals 15 residues. Germline CDR1 and CDR2: KGHSH and LQKENI. V trimming: 3 bases; J trimming: 0 bases; junction bases outside the gene matches: 4. The CDR3 sequence: CASSPRTGLNTEAFF. CDR3 in DNA: TGTGCCAGCTCACCGCGGACAGGTCTGAACACTGAAGCTTTCTTT.

The chain joins TRBV7-9 to TRBJ1-4; D not resolved. Germline-derived CDR1 and CDR2 are SEHNR and FQNEAQ (reference sequence). V was trimmed by 1 base and J by 11 bases, leaving 17 bases between them. The CDR3 runs 15 residues. For the CDR3, the DNA is TGTGCCAGCAGCTTAGGCGCGAACGCTGAGCGGAAACTGTTTTTT. This sequence encodes CASSLGANAERKLFF.

The chain has TRBV3-1 (or the pseudogene TRBV3-2) and TRBJ1-6; the D gene is possibly TRBD1 (5 bases). Per the germline V gene, CDR1 is LGHDT and CDR2 is YNNKEL (reference sequence). V dropped 0 bases and J dropped 10 bases, with 10 bases sitting between them. The CDR3 extends over 14 amino acids. The CDR3 DNA reads TGTGCCAGCAGCCAAGATCGGGGGGACTCACCCCTCCACTTT. Translation gives CASSQDRGDSPLHF.

This chain links TRBV9 with TRBJ2-7; the D gene is possibly TRBD1 (6 bases). Germline assignment: CDR1 SGDLS and CDR2 YYNGEE. V lost 2 bases and J 9 bases, leaving 18 bases between the germline ends. This CDR3 contains 14 residues. CDR3 protein: CASSVGDTPTRQYF. CDR3 in DNA: TGTGCCAGCAGCGTGGGGGACACCCCTACGAGGCAGTACTTC. The complete variable domain, with remaining parts taken from reference TRBV9 and TRBJ2-7, reads DSGVTQTPKHLITATGQRVTLRCSPRSGDLSVYWYQQSLDQGLQFLIQYYNGEERAKGNILERFSAQQFPDLHSELNLSSLELGDSALYFCASSVGDTPTRQYFGPGTRLTVT.

The gene calls are TRBV6-5 and TRBJ2-5, with 7 bases fitting TRBD2. The germline CDR1 and CDR2 sequences are MNHEY and SVGAGI. CDR3 length: 13 residues. J lost 5 bases, V lost 6 bases, and 6 bases had no gene match. The CDR3 reads CASRGGSWETQYF. The DNA of the CDR3 is TGTGCCAGCAGGGGGGGGTCCTGGGAGACCCAGTACTTC.

The CDR3 region has the DNA TGTGCCAGCAGCCCAGGGGCCGAACCAATCTATGGCTACACCTTC. It specifies CASSPGAEPIYGYTF. The chain is built from TRBV7-2 and TRBJ1-2; perhaps TRBD1 as D (6 bases). Trimming left V 5 bases short and J 4 bases short, with 17 bases between. The V gene's germline CDR1 is SGHTA and CDR2 FQGNSA. This CDR3 region has 15 residues.

As to this clone: One end of the junction fails to match germline, which may point to a read error. This chain links TRBV19 with TRBJ1-1; D may be TRBD1 (6 bases). Germline V CDR1 and CDR2: LNHDA, SQIVND (reference sequence). The CDR3 length is 15 residues. The CDR3 region is CASMITGKTNNEAFF. CDR3 nucleotide sequence: TGTGCCAGTATGATCACAGGGAAAACAAACAATGAAGCTTTCTTT.

This chain uses TRBV5-1 with TRBJ1-4; TRBD1 might be the D (6 bases). Looked up from germline, CDR1 is SGHRS and CDR2 is YFSETQ. The CDR3 has 16 amino acids. Trimming cost V 4 bases and J 0 bases, with 13 bases left between them. Written as DNA, the CDR3 is TGCGCCAGCAGCAAGCCGGACAGTTCAACTAATGAAAAACTGTTTTTT. This codes for CASSKPDSSTNEKLFF.

The J gene is TRBJ2-7, the V gene TRBV27, with D perhaps TRBD2 (7 bases). V was clipped by 4 bases and J by 3 bases, with 16 bases between them. The CDR3 sequence is 15 residues long. The germline V gene has CDR1 MNHEY and CDR2 SMNVEV (reference sequence). CDR3: CASSSPLGGDYEQYF. CDR3 nucleotides: TGTGCCAGCAGTTCCCCACTAGGGGGGGACTACGAGCAGTACTTC.

The chain employs TRBV20-1 and TRBJ2-1; D is perhaps TRBD2 (5 bases). Germline assignment: CDR1 DFQATT and CDR2 SNEGSKA (reference sequence). V lost 3 bases and J lost 4, with 16 bases in between. The CDR3 extends over 15 amino acids. CDR3 protein: CSASHRSEAYNEQFF. Here the CDR3 DNA reads TGCAGTGCTAGTCATCGGTCGGAGGCGTACAATGAGCAGTTCTTC.

The V and J genes are TRBV5-8 and TRBJ2-7, with 10 bases fitting TRBD1. The V gene end was trimmed by 0 bases and the J gene end by 3 bases; junction bases not matched to a gene: 6. CDR1 is SGHTS and CDR2 is YDEGEE in the germline V gene. This CDR3 has 16 amino acids. The CDR3 loop is CASSLALTGGGYEQYF. The CDR3 DNA reads TGTGCCAGCAGCTTGGCCTTGACAGGGGGCGGCTACGAGCAGTACTTC.

J is TRBJ2-2 and V is TRBV2; D is unresolved. V lost 0 bases and J lost 7, with 6 bases in between. In germline, CDR1 is SNHLY, CDR2 FYNNEI. CDR3 size: 13 residues. The CDR3 bases are TGTGCCAGCAGTGAAGCGCGAAGCGGGGAGCTGTTTTTT. This translates into CASSEARSGELFF. The full variable domain, with the rest looked up from reference TRBV2 and TRBJ2-2, is EPEVTQTPSHQVTQMGQEVILRCVPISNHLYFYWYRQILGQKVEFLVSFYNNEISEKSEIFDDQFSVERPDGSNFTLKIRSTKLEDSAMYFCASSEARSGELFFGEGSRLTVL.

The chain carries TRBV7-9 and TRBJ2-3; 8 positions match TRBD2. Looked up from germline, CDR1 is SEHNR and CDR2 is FQNEAQ (reference sequence). Losses at the gene ends were 3 bases for V and 2 bases for J; bases not matched to a gene: 4. This CDR3 spans 15 amino acids. CDR3 residues: CASSFGGAPTDTQYF. The CDR3 DNA is TGTGCCAGCAGCTTCGGGGGGGCTCCCACAGATACGCAGTATTTT.

The V gene is TRBV27, the J gene TRBJ1-2; a weak D match, TRBD1 (6 bases). Trimming removed 6 bases at V and 0 bases at J, with 17 bases between. Per the germline V gene, CDR1 is MNHEY and CDR2 is SMNVEV (reference sequence). The CDR3 runs 16 residues. CDR3 DNA sequence: TGTGCCAGCAGCTCGGGGGGGCTCAGGGCTAACTATGGCTACACCTTC. It is translated as CASSSGGLRANYGYTF.

The V call is TRBV7-6, the J call TRBJ2-1; TRBD2 aligns across 10 bases. With V trimmed by 1 base and J by 7 bases, 4 bases remained unmatched. Germline V gives CDR1 SGHVS, CDR2 FNYEAQ. There are 15 residues in the CDR3. The chain's CDR3 is CASSLGLAGPNEQFF. In nucleotides, the CDR3 is TGTGCCAGCAGCTTAGGACTAGCGGGTCCAAATGAGCAGTTCTTC.

The rearrangement links TRBV14 to TRBJ2-3; D is perhaps TRBD1 (6 bases). The V and J ends lost 2 bases and 1 base respectively, with 10 bases between them. Germline CDR1 is SGHDN and CDR2 is FVKESK. The CDR3 runs to 15 residues. CDR3 in DNA: TGTGCCAGCAGCCAATTACAGGGAGGCACAGATACGCAGTATTTT. Encoded protein: CASSQLQGGTDTQYF.

The CDR3: CASSIPRGNYGYTF. In nucleotides, the CDR3 is TGTGCCAGCAGCATTCCGCGGGGAAACTATGGCTACACCTTC. The chain joins TRBV5-4 to TRBJ1-2; D remains ambiguous. This CDR3 has 14 amino acids. V lost 4 bases and J 2 bases, leaving 12 bases between the germline ends. Germline V lookup: CDR1 SGHNT, CDR2 YYREEE (reference sequence).

This chain joins TRBV27 and TRBJ1-5, with D perhaps TRBD1 (6 bases). The germline CDR1 and CDR2 sequences are MNHEY and SMNVEV (reference sequence). This CDR3 region has 15 residues. Trimming pared 2 bases from V and 2 bases from J, leaving 10 bases between. This chain's CDR3 is CASSLMSGGNQPQHF. In nucleotides, the CDR3 is TGTGCCAGCAGTTTAATGTCAGGGGGCAATCAGCCCCAGCATTTT.

The J gene is TRBJ1-1, the V gene TRBV6-5; D may be TRBD1 (5 bases). Deletions cut 6 bases from V and 1 base from J, with 12 bases between. The CDR3 totals 14 residues. From germline, CDR1 is MNHEY and CDR2 SVGAGI. The CDR3 loop is CASSIDSPNTEAFF. In DNA, the CDR3 is TGTGCCAGCAGCATCGACAGCCCGAACACTGAAGCTTTCTTT.

V and J are TRBV5-5 and TRBJ1-5; 11 bases agree with TRBD1. The V gene's germline CDR1 is SGHKS and CDR2 YYEKEE (reference sequence). The V segment lost 3 bases and the J segment 3 bases; nucleotides outside the gene matches: 2. The CDR3 has 15 amino acids. The DNA for the CDR3 is TGTGCCAGCAGCTCGGGACAGGGGGTCAATCAGCCCCAGCATTTT. Translation: CASSSGQGVNQPQHF.